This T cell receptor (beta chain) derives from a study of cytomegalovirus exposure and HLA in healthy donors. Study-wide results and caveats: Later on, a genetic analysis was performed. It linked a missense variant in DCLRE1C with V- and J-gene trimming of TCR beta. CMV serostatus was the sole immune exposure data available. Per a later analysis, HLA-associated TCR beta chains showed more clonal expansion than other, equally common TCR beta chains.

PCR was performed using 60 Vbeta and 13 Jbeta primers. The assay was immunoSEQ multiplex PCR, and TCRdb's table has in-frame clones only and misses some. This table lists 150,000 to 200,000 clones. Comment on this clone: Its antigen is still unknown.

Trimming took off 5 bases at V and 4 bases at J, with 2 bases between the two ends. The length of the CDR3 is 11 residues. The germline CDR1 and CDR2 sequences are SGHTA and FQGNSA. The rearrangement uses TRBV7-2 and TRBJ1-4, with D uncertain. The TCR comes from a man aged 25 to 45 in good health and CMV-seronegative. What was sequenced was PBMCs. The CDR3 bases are TGTGCCAGCAGCCGTAATGAAAAACTGTTTTTT. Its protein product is CASSRNEKLFF.